This record covers a single T cell receptor beta chain. The antigen it binds to is not known. The record has no base qualities; no much larger clone is one base away. The data belong to a study of CD8 T cells in seronegative destructive rheumatoid arthritis (dated by TCRdb to about 2020). For the wider study: Biological drugs were being received by seven of the eight CND-RA patients at the time of sampling. The seropositive RA, seronegative RA and healthy control comparison cohorts were obtained from an earlier published TCRbeta dataset rather than being newly sequenced. The study compared peripheral CD8+ TCRbeta repertoires from patients with CCP-negative destructive rheumatoid arthritis (CND-RA) against repertoires from newly diagnosed seropositive RA, seronegative RA and healthy controls. Points the paper makes about the study in general: CND-RA repertoires showed more CMV-reactive and fewer influenza A-reactive CD8+ TCRbeta sequences than controls and other RA subtypes. Across the 117,399 clonotypes tested, no public clonotype enrichment was retained after Benjamini-Hochberg correction. CND-RA patients appeared to carry a distinct set of enriched public clonotypes, which the authors read as support for a separate disease subset. The small size of the CND-RA cohort was acknowledged as a study limitation. After adjusting for age, CND-RA patients appeared to have less diverse, more clonal CD8+ TCRbeta repertoires than other RA subtypes. Without diagnostic samples, TCR repertoire differences may partly reflect poor disease control over the years rather than being present at onset.

CND-RA patients were negative for the clinical CCP2 antibody test, and joint destruction progressed despite active therapy. Every CND-RA patient showed typical joint destruction in the wrists and ankles and had failed conventional anti-rheumatic therapy. Instead of being sampled at diagnosis, CND-RA patients were sampled after long disease histories, which in several cases spanned decades. Each patient provided approximately 45 millilitres of EDTA-anticoagulated peripheral blood. Ficoll-Paque PLUS density gradient separation was used to isolate peripheral blood mononuclear cells. AutoMACS magnetic bead positive selection was used to isolate CD8+ cells from fresh or cryopreserved PBMCs, and flow cytometry was used to check purity. Nucleospin Tissue or Tissue XS kits were used for genomic DNA extraction, and quantification was performed on a Qubit 2.0 fluorometer. The CDR3 measures 10 amino acids from cysteine to phenylalanine. Left in the record is the CDR3 DNA by itself, 30 bases read in frame from the first base. For CDR1 and CDR2, the germline V gene lists MNHNS and SASEGT. Trimming removed 7 bases from V and 10 bases from J, leaving 10 bases between the germline ends.

TCRbeta sequencing used genomic DNA from CD8+ cells, following the manufacturer's instructions. The immunoSEQ assay was used for TCRbeta sequencing, which was carried out at a genomics technology centre in Finland. The paper's processing steps were these. Clonotype tables produced by the immunoSEQ preprocessing pipeline were converted into VDJtools format, and non-productive clonotypes were filtered out. Samples with fewer than 10,000 reads were excluded, the remaining samples were subsampled to 10,000 reads, and most of the eight CND-RA samples met this threshold. Using the VDJtools CalcDiversityStats function on data subsampled to 10,000 reads, the Shannon-Wiener, Simpson and clonality indices were calculated. Non-singleton TCRbeta clonotypes were hard-matched, with no mismatches allowed, against VDJdb to infer antigen specificity. Clusters with potentially shared antigen targets were formed by grouping CDR3 sequences that differed by one amino acid (Hamming distance 1). Group enrichment of public clonotypes was tested with one-sided Fisher's exact tests after groups were resampled to six samples, with the procedure repeated ten times. TCRdb stores this immuneACCESS table with in-frame sequences only. Part of the clones is absent; in the studies checked, under half of the shortfall reflects unresolved V genes, and no reason is known for the rest. V, J and clone size were drawn from that table, and D and trimming were deduced from the DNA. The sample yields over 10,000 clones; under 85% were counted once. In total, the top ten clones hold roughly a quarter of the sample.

The TCR originated in a woman between 30 and 50 years old with seronegative destructive rheumatoid arthritis. Recombination joined TRBV6-1 with TRBJ1-1, and the D gene may be TRBD1, 5 bases matching. Sequences were obtained from CD8+ T cells from blood. The DNA is as follows: TGTGCCAGCAATCGCGGGGGAGCTTTCTTT. It specifies CASNRGGAFF.